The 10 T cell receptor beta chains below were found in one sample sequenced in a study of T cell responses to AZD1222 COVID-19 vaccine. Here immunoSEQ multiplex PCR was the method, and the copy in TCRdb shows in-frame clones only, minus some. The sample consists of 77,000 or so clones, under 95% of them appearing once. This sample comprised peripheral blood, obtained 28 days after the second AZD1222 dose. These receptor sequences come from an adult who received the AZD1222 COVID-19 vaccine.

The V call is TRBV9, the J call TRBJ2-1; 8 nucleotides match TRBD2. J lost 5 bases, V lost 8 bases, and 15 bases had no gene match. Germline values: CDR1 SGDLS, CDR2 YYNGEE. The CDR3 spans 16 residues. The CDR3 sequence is CASGGLGAGANNEQFF. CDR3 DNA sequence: TGTGCCAGTGGGGGCCTGGGAGCGGGAGCAAACAATGAGCAGTTCTTC. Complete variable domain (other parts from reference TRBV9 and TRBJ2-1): DSGVTQTPKHLITATGQRVTLRCSPRSGDLSVYWYQQSLDQGLQFLIQYYNGEERAKGNILERFSAQQFPDLHSELNLSSLELGDSALYFCASGGLGAGANNEQFFGPGTRLTVL.

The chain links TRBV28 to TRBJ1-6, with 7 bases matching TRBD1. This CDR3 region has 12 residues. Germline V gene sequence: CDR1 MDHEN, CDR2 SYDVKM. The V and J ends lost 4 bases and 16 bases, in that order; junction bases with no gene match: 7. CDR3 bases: TGTGCCAGCAGTTCTCGGACAGGTCATCTCCACTTT. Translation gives CASSSRTGHLHF.

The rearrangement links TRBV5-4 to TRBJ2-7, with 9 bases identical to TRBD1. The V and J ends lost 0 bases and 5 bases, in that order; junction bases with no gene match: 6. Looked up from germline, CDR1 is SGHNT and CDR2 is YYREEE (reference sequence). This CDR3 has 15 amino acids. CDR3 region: CASSLGAGTGNEQYF. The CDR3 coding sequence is TGTGCCAGCAGCTTGGGCGCCGGGACAGGGAACGAGCAGTACTTC.

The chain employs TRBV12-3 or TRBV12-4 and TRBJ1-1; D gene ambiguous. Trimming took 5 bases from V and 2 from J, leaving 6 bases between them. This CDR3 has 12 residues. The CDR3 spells CASSRVNTEAFF. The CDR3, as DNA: TGTGCCAGCAGTAGAGTAAACACTGAAGCTTTCTTT.

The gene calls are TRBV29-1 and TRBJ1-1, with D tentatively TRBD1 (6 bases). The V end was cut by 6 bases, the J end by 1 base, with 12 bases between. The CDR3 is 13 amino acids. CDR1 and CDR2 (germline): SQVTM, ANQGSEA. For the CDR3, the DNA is TGCAGCGTCCCGGGACAAGGGAACACTGAAGCTTTCTTT. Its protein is CSVPGQGNTEAFF.

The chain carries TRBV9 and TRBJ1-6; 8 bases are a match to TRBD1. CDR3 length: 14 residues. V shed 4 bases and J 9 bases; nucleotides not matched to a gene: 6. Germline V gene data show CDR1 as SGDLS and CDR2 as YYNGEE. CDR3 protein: CASSPRTGSSPLHF. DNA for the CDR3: TGTGCCAGCAGCCCTCGGACAGGGTCTTCACCCCTCCACTTT. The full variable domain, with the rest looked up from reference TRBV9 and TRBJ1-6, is DSGVTQTPKHLITATGQRVTLRCSPRSGDLSVYWYQQSLDQGLQFLIQYYNGEERAKGNILERFSAQQFPDLHSELNLSSLELGDSALYFCASSPRTGSSPLHFGNGTRLTVT.

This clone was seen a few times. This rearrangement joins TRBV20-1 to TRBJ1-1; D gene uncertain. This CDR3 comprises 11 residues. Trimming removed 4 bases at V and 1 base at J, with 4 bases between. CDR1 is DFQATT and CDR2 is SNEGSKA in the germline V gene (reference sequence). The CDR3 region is CSATGNTEAFF. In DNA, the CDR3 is TGCAGTGCTACAGGGAACACTGAAGCTTTCTTT.

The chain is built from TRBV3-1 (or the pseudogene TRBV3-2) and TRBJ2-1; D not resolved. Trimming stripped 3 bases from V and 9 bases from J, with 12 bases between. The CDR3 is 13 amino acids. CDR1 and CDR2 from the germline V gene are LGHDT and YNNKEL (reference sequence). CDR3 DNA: TGTGCCAGCAGCCAGCATAATAGAGGTGAGCAGTTCTTC. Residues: CASSQHNRGEQFF.

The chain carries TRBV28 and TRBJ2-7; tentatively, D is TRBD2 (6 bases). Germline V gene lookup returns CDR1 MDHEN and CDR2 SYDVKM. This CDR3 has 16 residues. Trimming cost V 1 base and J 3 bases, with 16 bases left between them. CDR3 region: CASSLYRVAGIYEQYF. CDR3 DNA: TGTGCCAGCAGTTTATATAGGGTGGCGGGGATCTACGAGCAGTACTTC. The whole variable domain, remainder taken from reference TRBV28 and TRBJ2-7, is DVKVTQSSRYLVKRTGEKVFLECVQDMDHENMFWYRQDPGLGLRLIYFSYDVKMKEKGDIPEGYSVSREKKERFSLILESASTNQTSMYLCASSLYRVAGIYEQYFGPGTRLTVT.

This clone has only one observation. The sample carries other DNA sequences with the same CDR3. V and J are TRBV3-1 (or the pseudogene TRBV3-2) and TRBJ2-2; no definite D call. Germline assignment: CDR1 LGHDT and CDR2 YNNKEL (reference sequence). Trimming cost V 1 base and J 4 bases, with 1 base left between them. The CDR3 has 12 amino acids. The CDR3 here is CASSQVTGELFF. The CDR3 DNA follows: TGTGCCAGCAGCCAAGTCACCGGGGAGCTGTTTTTT.